The sequence of this TCR beta chain was determined in a study of blood T cell repertoires in COVID-19. Study-level background: Samples of COVID-19 (acute and convalescent) were obtained from the United States, Italy and Spain.

Germline V gene data show CDR1 as SGHVS and CDR2 as FQNEAQ. The V end was cut by 5 bases, the J end by 9 bases, with 8 bases between. This CDR3 region has 12 residues. This table comes from immunoSEQ multiplex PCR, and its TCRdb copy is limited to in-frame clones, with some not included. The sample lists around 100,000 clones; roughly 88% were seen once. The chain has TRBV7-8 and TRBJ1-6, with D uncertain. Material for sequencing was peripheral blood. This receptor was taken from an elderly man with acute or convalescent COVID-19. CDR3 protein: CASSLGGSPLHF. DNA for the CDR3: TGTGCCAGCAGCCTAGGCGGTTCACCCCTCCACTTT.